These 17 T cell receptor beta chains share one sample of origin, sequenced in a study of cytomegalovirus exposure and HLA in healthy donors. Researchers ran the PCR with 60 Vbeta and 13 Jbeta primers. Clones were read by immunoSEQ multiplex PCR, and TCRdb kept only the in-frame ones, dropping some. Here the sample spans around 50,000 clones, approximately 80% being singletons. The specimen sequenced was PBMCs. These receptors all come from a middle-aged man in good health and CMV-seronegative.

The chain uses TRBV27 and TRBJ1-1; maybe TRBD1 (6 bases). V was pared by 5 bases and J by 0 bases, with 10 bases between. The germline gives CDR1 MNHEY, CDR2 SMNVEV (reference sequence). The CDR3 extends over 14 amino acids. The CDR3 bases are TGTGCCAGCAGTCTTCGGACAGTGAACACTGAAGCTTTCTTT. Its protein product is CASSLRTVNTEAFF.

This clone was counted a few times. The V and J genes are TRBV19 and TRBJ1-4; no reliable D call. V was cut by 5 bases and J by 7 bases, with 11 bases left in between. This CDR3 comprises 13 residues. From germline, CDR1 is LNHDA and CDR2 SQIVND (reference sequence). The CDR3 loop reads CASSGGSGEKLFF. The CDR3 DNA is TGTGCCAGTAGTGGAGGGTCTGGTGAAAAACTGTTTTTT.

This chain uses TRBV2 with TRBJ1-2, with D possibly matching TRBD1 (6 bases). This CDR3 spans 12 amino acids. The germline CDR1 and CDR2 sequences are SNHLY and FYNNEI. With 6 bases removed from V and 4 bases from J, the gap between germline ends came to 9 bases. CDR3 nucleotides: TGTGCCAGCAGGGACAGCATCTATGGCTACACCTTC. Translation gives CASRDSIYGYTF.

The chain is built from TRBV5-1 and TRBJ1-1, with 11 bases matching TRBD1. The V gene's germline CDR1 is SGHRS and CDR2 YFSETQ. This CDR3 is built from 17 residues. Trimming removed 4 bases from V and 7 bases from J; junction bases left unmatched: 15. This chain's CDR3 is CASSPGGGQGVLSEAFF. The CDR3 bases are TGCGCCAGCAGCCCTGGAGGGGGACAGGGGGTCCTTAGTGAAGCTTTCTTT.

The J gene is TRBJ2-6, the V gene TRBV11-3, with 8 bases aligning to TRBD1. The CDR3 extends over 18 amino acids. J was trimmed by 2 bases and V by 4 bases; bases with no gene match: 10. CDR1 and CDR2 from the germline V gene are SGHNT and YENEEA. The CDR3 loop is CASSSAGGGNTGANVLTF. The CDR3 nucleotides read TGTGCCAGCAGCTCCGCAGGGGGCGGGAATACTGGGGCCAACGTCCTGACTTTC. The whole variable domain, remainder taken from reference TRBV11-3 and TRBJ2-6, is EAGVVQSPRYKIIEKKQPVAFWCNPISGHNTLYWYLQNLGQGPELLIRYENEEAVDDSQLPKDRFSAERLKGVDSTLKIQPAELGDSAVYLCASSSAGGGNTGANVLTFGAGSRLTVL.

This CDR3 reads CASSTWPGRINGYTF. Written as DNA, the CDR3 is TGTGCCAGCAGCACATGGCCGGGAAGAATTAATGGCTACACCTTC. The genes are TRBV5-6 and TRBJ1-2; D unclear. Germline CDR1 SGHDT, CDR2 YYEEEE. The V and J ends lost 4 bases and 6 bases respectively, with 19 bases between them. The CDR3 spans 15 residues.

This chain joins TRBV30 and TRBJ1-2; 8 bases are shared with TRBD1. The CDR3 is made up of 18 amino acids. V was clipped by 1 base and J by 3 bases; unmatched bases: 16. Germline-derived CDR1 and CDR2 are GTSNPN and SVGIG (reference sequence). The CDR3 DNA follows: TGTGCCTGGAGTGAGGTCAGGGGGCGTTATACGGCTGACTATGGCTACACCTTC. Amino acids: CAWSEVRGRYTADYGYTF.

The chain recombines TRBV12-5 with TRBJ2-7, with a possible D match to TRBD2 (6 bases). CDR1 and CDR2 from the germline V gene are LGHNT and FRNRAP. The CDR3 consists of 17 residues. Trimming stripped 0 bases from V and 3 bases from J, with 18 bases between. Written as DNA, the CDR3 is TGTGCTAGTGGTTTGGTACAGTGGGGCGGGGAATACTACGAGCAGTACTTC. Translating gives CASGLVQWGGEYYEQYF.

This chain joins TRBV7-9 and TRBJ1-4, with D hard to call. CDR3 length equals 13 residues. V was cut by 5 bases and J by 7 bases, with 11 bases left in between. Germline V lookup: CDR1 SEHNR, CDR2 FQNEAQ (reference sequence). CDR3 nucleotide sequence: TGTGCCAGCAGCAACTTGTTGAGTGAAAAACTGTTTTTT. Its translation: CASSNLLSEKLFF.

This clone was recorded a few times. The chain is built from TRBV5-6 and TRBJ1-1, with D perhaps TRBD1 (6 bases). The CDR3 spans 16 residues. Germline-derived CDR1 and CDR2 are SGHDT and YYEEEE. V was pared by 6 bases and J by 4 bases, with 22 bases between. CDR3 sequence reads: CASNNWGRGLSTEAFF. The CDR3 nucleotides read TGTGCCAGCAACAATTGGGGCAGGGGTTTGTCCACTGAAGCTTTCTTT.

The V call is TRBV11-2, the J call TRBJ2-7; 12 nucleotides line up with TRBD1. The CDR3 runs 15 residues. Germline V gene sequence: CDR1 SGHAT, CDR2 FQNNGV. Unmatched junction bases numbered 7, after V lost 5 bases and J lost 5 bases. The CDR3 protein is CASSQTGTGGDEQYF. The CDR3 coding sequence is TGTGCCAGCAGCCAAACCGGGACAGGGGGCGACGAGCAGTACTTC.

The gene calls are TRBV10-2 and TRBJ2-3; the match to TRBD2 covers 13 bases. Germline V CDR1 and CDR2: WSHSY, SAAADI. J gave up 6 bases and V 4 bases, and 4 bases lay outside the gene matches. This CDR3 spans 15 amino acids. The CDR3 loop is CASSVTSGGADTQYF. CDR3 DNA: TGCGCCAGCAGTGTAACTAGCGGGGGGGCCGATACGCAGTATTTT.

CDR3 DNA: TGTGCCAGCAGCTTAGGCCGGGACTTGAGGTTCGATACGCAGTATTTT. Protein: CASSLGRDLRFDTQYF. The chain joins TRBV11-3 to TRBJ2-3; possibly TRBD2 for D (6 bases). Germline V gene data show CDR1 as SGHNT and CDR2 as YENEEA. This CDR3 is 16 amino acids long. Trimming pared 1 base from V and 6 bases from J, leaving 17 bases between.

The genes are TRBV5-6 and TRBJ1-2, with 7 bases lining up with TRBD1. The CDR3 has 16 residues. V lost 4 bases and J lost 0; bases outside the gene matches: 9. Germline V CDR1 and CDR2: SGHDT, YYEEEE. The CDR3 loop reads CASSPPGTAPNYGYTF. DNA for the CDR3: TGTGCCAGCAGCCCACCCGGGACAGCCCCTAACTATGGCTACACCTTC. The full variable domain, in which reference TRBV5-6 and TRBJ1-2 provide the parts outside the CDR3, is DAGVTQSPTHLIKTRGQQVTLRCSPKSGHDTVSWYQQALGQGPQFIFQYYEEEERQRGNFPDRFSGHQFPNYSSELNVNALLLGDSALYLCASSPPGTAPNYGYTFGSGTRLTVV.

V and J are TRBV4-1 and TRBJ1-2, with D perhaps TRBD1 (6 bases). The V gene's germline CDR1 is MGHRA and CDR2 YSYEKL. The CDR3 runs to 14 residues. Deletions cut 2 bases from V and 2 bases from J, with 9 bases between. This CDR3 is CASSQPGQNYGYTF. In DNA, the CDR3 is TGCGCCAGCAGCCAACCCGGACAGAACTATGGCTACACCTTC.

CDR3 sequence reads: CSERQGTSTDTQYF. The CDR3 DNA sequence: TGCAGCGAGAGACAGGGGACAAGCACAGATACGCAGTATTTT. The chain combines TRBV29-1 with TRBJ2-3; 8 bases align to TRBD1. This CDR3 region has 14 residues. V lost 7 bases, J lost 0 bases, and 6 bases stayed unmatched. Germline V lookup: CDR1 SQVTM, CDR2 ANQGSEA.

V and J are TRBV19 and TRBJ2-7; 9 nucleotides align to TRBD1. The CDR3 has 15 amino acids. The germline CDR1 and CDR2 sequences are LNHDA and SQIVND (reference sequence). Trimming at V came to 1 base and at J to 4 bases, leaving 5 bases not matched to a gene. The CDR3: CASSIVGQGTYEQYF. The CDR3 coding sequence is TGTGCCAGTAGTATAGTTGGACAGGGGACATACGAGCAGTACTTC.